These 25 T cell receptor beta chains were sequenced from one sample in a study of CD8 T cells in Susac syndrome. The RNA, roughly 0.5 to 1 ug, was put through reverse transcription using random hexamers. TCRdb itself ran the immunoSEQ multiplex PCR reads through MiXCR, one entry per CDR3 protein. The sample has some 150,000 distinct CDR3 sequences, more than 85% seen once. Sample: CD4+ T cells from PBMCs. The receptors stem from a human donor with Susac syndrome.

This chain uses TRBV18 with TRBJ2-3; no clear D. V gave up 4 bases and J gave up 6 bases, with 11 bases separating them. This CDR3 contains 13 residues. CDR1 is KGHSH, CDR2 LQKENI, per germline. CDR3 loop: CASSQKNADTQYF. CDR3 bases: TGTGCCAGCTCACAAAAAAATGCGGATACGCAGTATTTT.

The chain links TRBV30 to TRBJ2-6; D gene ambiguous. The germline CDR1 and CDR2 sequences are GTSNPN and SVGIG (reference sequence). The CDR3 loop spans 15 amino acids. Trimming cost V 4 bases and J 0 bases, with 10 bases left between them. The CDR3 region is CAWIPGFSGANVLTF. The CDR3 nucleotides read TGTGCCTGGATTCCAGGTTTCTCTGGGGCCAACGTCCTGACTTTC.

CDR3 region: CASTSGTHTDTQYF. In DNA form, the CDR3 reads TGTGCCAGCACTTCGGGGACTCACACAGATACGCAGTATTTT. V usage is TRBV9 and J usage is TRBJ2-3; perhaps TRBD2 as D (6 bases). V lost 6 bases, J lost 2 bases, and 13 bases lay in between. CDR1 is SGDLS, CDR2 YYNGEE, per germline. The CDR3 is 14 residues long.

This clonotype was seen once. The chain combines TRBV2 with TRBJ2-1; 9 positions match TRBD2. Germline V gene data show CDR1 as SNHLY and CDR2 as FYNNEI. The CDR3 consists of 15 residues. The junction had 10 bases not matched to a gene; V was cut back by 4 bases and J by 9 bases. The CDR3 nucleotides are TGTGCCAGCAGTGTGGGTAGCGGGGGATCTGGTGAGCAGTTCTTC. It encodes CASSVGSGGSGEQFF.

The J gene is TRBJ1-3, the V gene TRBV20-1; D not resolved. Germline loops: CDR1 DFQATT, CDR2 SNEGSKA (reference sequence). The ends were cut back, 3 bases at V and 0 bases at J, with 6 bases in the middle. The CDR3 loop spans 13 amino acids. CDR3 nucleotides: TGCAGTGCTAGCAGTAACTCTGGAAACACCATATATTTT. Translated: CSASSNSGNTIYF.

In its sample, this clonotype was seen once. The chain combines TRBV30 with TRBJ2-5; D is ambiguous. Trimming cost V 4 bases and J 5 bases, with 11 bases left between them. The CDR3 covers 12 residues. Looked up from germline, CDR1 is GTSNPN and CDR2 is SVGIG (reference sequence). CDR3 DNA sequence: TGTGCCTGGATTTCGGGTACTGAGACCCAGTACTTC. It yields the protein CAWISGTETQYF.

This clonotype came up once. CDR3: CASIDTLGSGANVLTF. The CDR3 DNA sequence: TGTGCCAGCATCGACACGCTAGGCTCTGGGGCCAACGTCCTGACTTTC. The chain links TRBV6-2 or TRBV6-3 to TRBJ2-6; D gene ambiguous. The CDR3 is made up of 16 amino acids. V dropped 7 bases and J dropped 0 bases, with 13 bases sitting between them. CDR1 is MNHEY and CDR2 is SVGEGT in the germline V gene.

The table lists this clonotype with a count of one. This chain links TRBV20-1 with TRBJ2-1; D is uncertain. Germline V gives CDR1 DFQATT, CDR2 SNEGSKA (reference sequence). This CDR3 has 16 amino acids. Trimming pared 0 bases from V and 0 bases from J, leaving 12 bases between. In DNA, the CDR3 is TGCAGTGCTAGAGACTCCGGGCCGAGCTCCTACAATGAGCAGTTCTTC. The encoded protein is CSARDSGPSSYNEQFF.

This clonotype has a handful of counts. This chain links TRBV27 with TRBJ2-7; no definite D call. Trimming removed 5 bases from V and 1 base from J, with 12 bases in between. CDR1 and CDR2 (germline): MNHEY, SMNVEV (reference sequence). The CDR3 has 14 residues. CDR3 protein: CASSAGLRSYEQYF. CDR3 nucleotide sequence: TGTGCCAGCAGTGCTGGGCTGAGATCCTACGAGCAGTACTTC.

V gene TRBV7-9 combines with J gene TRBJ1-1; D call uncertain. The ends were cut back, 6 bases at V and 6 bases at J, with 14 bases in the middle. The CDR3 spans 13 residues. The germline V gene encodes CDR1 SEHNR and CDR2 FQNEAQ (reference sequence). CDR3 nucleotide sequence: TGTGCCAGCAGTAGCGTATTTATGGCTGAAGCTTTCTTT. It translates to CASSSVFMAEAFF. The whole variable domain, remainder taken from reference TRBV7-9 and TRBJ1-1, is DTGVSQNPRHKITKRGQNVTFRCDPISEHNRLYWYRQTLGQGPEFLTYFQNEAQLEKSRLLSDRFSAERPKGSFSTLEIQRTEQGDSAMYLCASSSVFMAEAFFGQGTRLTVV.

The chain has TRBV2 and TRBJ1-2; D uncertain. The V gene's germline CDR1 is SNHLY and CDR2 FYNNEI. V shed 7 bases and J shed 8 bases, with 14 bases lying between them. This CDR3 has 12 amino acids. CDR3 region: CASIERARGYTF. The CDR3 DNA sequence: TGTGCCAGCATCGAGAGGGCGCGCGGCTACACCTTC.

The V and J genes are TRBV20-1 and TRBJ1-2; 7 positions match TRBD1. The trim removed 4 bases at V and 2 bases at J, leaving 1 base unmatched. The CDR3 length is 12 residues. From germline, CDR1 is DFQATT and CDR2 SNEGSKA (reference sequence). CDR3: CSAMDRNYGYTF. In DNA, the CDR3 is TGCAGTGCTATGGACAGGAACTATGGCTACACCTTC.

The J gene is TRBJ2-1, the V gene TRBV10-3; 10 bases line up with TRBD2. The CDR3 extends over 14 amino acids. V was pared by 3 bases and J by 12 bases, with 8 bases of the junction left unmatched. In germline, CDR1 is ENHRY, CDR2 SYGVKD. The DNA for the CDR3 is TGTGCCATCAGTGATATCATAGCGGGAGGTGGGCAGTTCTTC. Its translation: CAISDIIAGGGQFF.

The V call is TRBV7-8, the J call TRBJ2-3; D gene uncertain. This CDR3 has 14 residues. Trimming pared 5 bases from V and 2 bases from J, leaving 11 bases between. The germline V gene encodes CDR1 SGHVS and CDR2 FQNEAQ. The CDR3 region is CASSQGLFTDTQYF. CDR3 nucleotide sequence: TGTGCCAGCAGCCAAGGCCTATTCACAGATACGCAGTATTTT. Together with reference TRBV7-8 and TRBJ2-3, the CDR3 gives the full variable domain: GAGVSQSPRYKVAKRGQDVALRCDPISGHVSLFWYQQALGQGPEFLTYFQNEAQLDKSGLPSDRFFAERPEGSVSTLKIQRTQQEDSAVYLCASSQGLFTDTQYFGPGTRLTVL.

The chain has TRBV7-9 and TRBJ2-5; D remains unclear. Deletions cut 5 bases from V and 1 base from J, with 8 bases between. This CDR3 is 13 amino acids long. Germline CDR1 and CDR2: SEHNR and FQNEAQ (reference sequence). Here the CDR3 reads CASSLAVQETQYF. CDR3 in DNA: TGTGCCAGCAGCCTCGCAGTCCAAGAGACCCAGTACTTC. Combining the CDR3 with reference TRBV7-9 and TRBJ2-5 gives the whole variable domain DTGVSQNPRHKITKRGQNVTFRCDPISEHNRLYWYRQTLGQGPEFLTYFQNEAQLEKSRLLSDRFSAERPKGSFSTLEIQRTEQGDSAMYLCASSLAVQETQYFGPGTRLLVL.

The rearrangement links TRBV29-1 to TRBJ1-1; 8 nucleotides match TRBD1. The CDR3 totals 12 residues. From germline, CDR1 is SQVTM and CDR2 ANQGSEA. V gave up 4 bases and J gave up 4 bases; unmatched junction bases: 2. CDR3 amino acids: CSVGQGATEAFF. The CDR3 coding sequence is TGCAGCGTTGGTCAGGGGGCCACTGAAGCTTTCTTT. Drawing the rest from reference TRBV29-1 and TRBJ1-1, the complete variable domain is SAVISQKPSRDICQRGTSLTIQCQVDSQVTMMFWYRQQPGQSLTLIATANQGSEATYESGFVIDKFPISRPNLTFSTLTVSNMSPEDSSIYLCSVGQGATEAFFGQGTRLTVV.

This clonotype was recorded once. V and J are TRBV20-1 and TRBJ2-7; no definite D call. Germline CDR1 is DFQATT and CDR2 is SNEGSKA (reference sequence). Deletions cut 1 base from V and 3 bases from J, with 7 bases between. The CDR3 spans 12 residues. CDR3 region: CSARGPLYEQYF. CDR3 sequence (DNA): TGCAGTGCTAGAGGGCCCCTCTACGAGCAGTACTTC.

This sequence joins TRBV5-1 and TRBJ2-5; a possible D gene is TRBD2 (5 bases). Germline V gives CDR1 SGHRS, CDR2 YFSETQ. This CDR3 is 14 amino acids long. V lost 0 bases to trimming and J lost 4 bases, with 10 bases between them. CDR3 DNA sequence: TGCGCCAGCAGCTTGGGTCTAGAGGGAGAGACCCAGTACTTC. It translates to CASSLGLEGETQYF.

The rearrangement links TRBV3-1 to TRBJ1-6, with D possibly being TRBD1 (5 bases). Trimming pared 0 bases from V and 13 bases from J, leaving 13 bases between. The CDR3 is 14 amino acids. Germline loops: CDR1 LGHDT, CDR2 YNNKEL (reference sequence). Written as DNA, the CDR3 is TGTGCCAGCAGCCAAGATGGGGGTCGGGCGCCCCTCCACTTT. Its translation: CASSQDGGRAPLHF.

The rearrangement links TRBV20-1 to TRBJ1-1; D possibly corresponds to TRBD1 (6 bases). CDR1 is DFQATT and CDR2 is SNEGSKA in the germline V gene (reference sequence). The CDR3 is 13 amino acids. Trimming stripped 4 bases from V and 1 base from J, with 10 bases between. CDR3 bases: TGCAGTGCTACCAGGACAGAGAACACTGAAGCTTTCTTT. Its protein product is CSATRTENTEAFF.

The genes are TRBV25-1 and TRBJ1-2, with 12 bases fitting TRBD1. The trim removed 5 bases at V and 8 bases at J, leaving 6 bases unmatched. The CDR3 is 14 amino acids. Germline-derived CDR1 and CDR2 are MGHDK and SYGVNS. The DNA for the CDR3 is TGTGCCAGCAGTACCGGGACAGGGGGCTGGGGCTACACCTTC. This encodes CASSTGTGGWGYTF.

J is TRBJ2-1 and V is TRBV5-4, with 7 bases identical to TRBD2. Trimming removed 0 bases from V and 6 bases from J; junction bases left unmatched: 9. The CDR3 runs to 16 residues. The V gene's germline CDR1 is SGHNT and CDR2 YYREEE (reference sequence). The CDR3 DNA reads as TGTGCCAGCAGCTTGGCGGCGCGGGAGAAGAGCAATGAGCAGTTCTTC. Translated, it gives CASSLAAREKSNEQFF.

The gene calls are TRBV4-1 and TRBJ1-3; no clear D. Germline lookup yields CDR1 MGHRA and CDR2 YSYEKL. V gave up 0 bases and J gave up 1 base, with 10 bases separating them. This CDR3 is 16 amino acids long. CDR3 in DNA: TGCGCCAGCAGCCAAGAGGAGGGTCTTTCTGGAAACACCATATATTTT. Translation: CASSQEEGLSGNTIYF.

The chain employs TRBV28 and TRBJ1-1; D call uncertain. The germline CDR1 and CDR2 sequences are MDHEN and SYDVKM. Trimming left V 8 bases short and J 0 bases short, with 4 bases between. This CDR3 has 11 amino acids. The CDR3 DNA reads as TGTGCCAGCGGCCTGAACACTGAAGCTTTCTTT. It encodes CASGLNTEAFF.

The gene calls are TRBV20-1 and TRBJ1-2; a possible D gene is TRBD1 (5 bases). Germline CDR1 DFQATT, CDR2 SNEGSKA (reference sequence). V lost 6 bases to trimming and J lost 8 bases, with 16 bases between them. The CDR3 is 12 amino acids. CDR3 residues: CSASGGLQGYTF. DNA for the CDR3: TGCAGTGCCAGTGGGGGACTACAAGGCTACACCTTC.